The clone carrying this TCR beta chain was recorded many times. Its antigen is unknown. This record belongs to a study of T cells in Graves' hyperthyroidism and ophthalmopathy. General study points: The model forecast ophthalmopathy, anticipating it by a median around 6.5 months before onset.

Amplification of TCR beta CDR3 regions used RNA as the template. The TCR CDR3 first-round RT-PCR relied on the HTBI primer set. MiXCR, applied by TCRdb to the multiplex PCR reads, yields one record per CDR3 protein. The sample carries approximately 620,000 distinct CDR3 sequences, about a sixth recorded once. Germline V gene sequence: CDR1 MDHEN, CDR2 SYDVKM. V shed 3 bases and J shed 4 bases, with 15 bases lying between them. The CDR3 consists of 15 residues. Those patients with uncontrolled infection, other autoimmune disease, pregnancy or lactation were excluded. Out of roughly 9.1 ml of fresh peripheral blood came the PBMCs.

Specimen: blood. The clonotype originates from a woman between 40 and 50 years old with Graves' ophthalmopathy. The V call is TRBV28, the J call TRBJ2-5; no reliable D call. The CDR3 region is CASSLLGQGGETQYF. CDR3 nucleotide sequence: TGTGCCAGCAGTTTGCTCGGGCAAGGTGGAGAGACCCAGTACTTC.